A single T cell receptor (beta chain) is shown here with its context. Its antigen is not identified. Sequencing in the ViraFEST assay came after antigen-specific CD4+ T cells had been expanded with viral peptide pools, which were used to stimulate PBMC. The culture ran for about eleven days before CD4+ T cells were isolated. Vaccine recipients lacked prior SARS-CoV-2 infection and had negative nucleocapsid antibodies. This sample was included in a study of vaccination effects on CD4 cells after COVID-19. Study-level findings and limits: In vaccinees who were healthy, merely 1 out of 255 vaccine-induced clones cross-reacted with common cold coronaviruses.

Generated by immunoSEQ multiplex PCR, the TCRdb table keeps only in-frame clones and is missing some. The data contain 55,000 to 80,000 clones, over 70% of them seen just once; the ten biggest clones take up about 12%. Germline loops: CDR1 SGHVT, CDR2 SQSDAQ. Deletions cut 5 bases from V and 0 bases from J, with 17 bases between. The CDR3 sequence is 17 residues long. The material sequenced was CD4+ T cells from PBMCs cultured with SARS-CoV-2 spike peptides, taken before COVID-19 vaccination. V is TRBV7-4 and J is TRBJ2-4; the D is unclear. This TCR derives from a human donor who received a COVID-19 vaccine. The CDR3 reads CASSAFARLLAKNIQYF. CDR3 nucleotide sequence: TGTGCCAGCAGCGCCTTTGCCCGCTTACTAGCCAAAAACATTCAGTACTTC.